These 14 T cell receptor beta chains were all obtained from the same sample, sequenced in a study of cytomegalovirus exposure and HLA in healthy donors. 13 Jbeta primers and 60 Vbeta primers were used for the PCR. Repertoires were generated with immunoSEQ multiplex PCR, while TCRdb's copy carries only in-frame clones and drops some. Of some 120,000 clones in the sample, about 79% were seen once. The sequenced sample was PBMCs. Source of these receptors: a man aged 18 to 29 in good health and CMV-seronegative.

The chain carries TRBV4-3 and TRBJ2-3; possibly TRBD1 for D (5 bases). V lost 1 base and J lost 4, with 12 bases in between. CDR3 length equals 15 residues. Germline assignment: CDR1 LGHNA and CDR2 YSLEER. The CDR3 here is CASSQGAQGPDTQYF. DNA of the CDR3: TGCGCCAGCAGCCAAGGCGCTCAGGGCCCAGATACGCAGTATTTT.

This clone was observed a few times. The rearrangement joins TRBV7-2 to TRBJ2-2; weak D call: TRBD1 (5 bases). This CDR3 is built from 14 residues. The V and J ends lost 4 bases and 8 bases respectively, with 14 bases between them. Germline-derived CDR1 and CDR2 are SGHTA and FQGNSA. CDR3 in DNA: TGTGCCAGCAGCTCTCAAGGGGTCGGGGGGGAGCTGTTTTTT. Translation gives CASSSQGVGGELFF.

The chain uses TRBV28 and TRBJ1-5; D is possibly TRBD1 (6 bases). Germline loops: CDR1 MDHEN, CDR2 SYDVKM. The CDR3 is 17 amino acids. Trimming removed 5 bases at V and 0 bases at J, with 17 bases between. The DNA of the CDR3 is TGTGCCAGCAGTACCTATGGGAGGGGGGGTAGCAATCAGCCCCAGCATTTT. Protein: CASSTYGRGGSNQPQHF.

V and J are TRBV27 and TRBJ2-2; no definite D call. The V gene lost 5 bases and the J gene lost 5 bases, with 15 bases spanning the gap. Looked up from germline, CDR1 is MNHEY and CDR2 is SMNVEV (reference sequence). CDR3 size: 15 residues. The CDR3 is CASSTLEERTGELFF. DNA for the CDR3: TGTGCCAGCAGTACGTTAGAGGAGAGAACCGGGGAGCTGTTTTTT.

Concerning this clone itself: The same CDR3 arises from other DNA sequences in this sample as well. The chain uses TRBV6-5 and TRBJ1-2, with TRBD1 matching over 10 bases. The ends lost 6 bases at V and 4 bases at J; junction bases unmatched: 5. Germline assignment: CDR1 MNHEY and CDR2 SVGAGI. The CDR3 contains 14 residues. CDR3 protein: CASSRQGAGYGYTF. The CDR3, as DNA: TGTGCCAGCAGCCGACAGGGGGCTGGCTATGGCTACACCTTC.

This clone has only one observation. The V gene is TRBV18, the J gene TRBJ1-2, with 7 bases that match TRBD1. CDR1 and CDR2 (germline): KGHSH, LQKENI. This CDR3 spans 15 amino acids. J lost 2 bases, V lost 3 bases, and 6 bases had no gene match. The CDR3 here is CASSPQGQLNYGYTF. The CDR3 coding sequence is TGTGCCAGCTCACCCCAGGGACAGCTAAACTATGGCTACACCTTC.

This chain links TRBV5-1 with TRBJ2-1; D gene uncertain. The CDR3 length is 15 residues. V lost 0 bases to trimming and J lost 0 bases, with 7 bases between them. CDR1 is SGHRS and CDR2 is YFSETQ in the germline V gene. CDR3 bases: TGCGCCAGCAGCTTGGTCGGAGACTCCTACAATGAGCAGTTCTTC. Protein sequence: CASSLVGDSYNEQFF.

V usage is TRBV5-4 and J usage is TRBJ1-3, with 8 positions matching TRBD1. From germline, CDR1 is SGHNT and CDR2 YYREEE (reference sequence). Unmatched junction bases numbered 12, after V lost 4 bases and J lost 0 bases. The CDR3 extends over 18 amino acids. For the CDR3, the DNA is TGTGCCAGCAGCCCGGGACAGGATCTGCTACCCTCTGGAAACACCATATATTTT. Translation: CASSPGQDLLPSGNTIYF.

This clone was found once. One end of the junction does not line up with germline, which may come from a read error. The chain is built from TRBV9 and TRBJ1-2, with TRBD1 matching over 7 bases. This CDR3 comprises 13 residues. CDR1 is SGDLS and CDR2 is YYNGEE in the germline V gene. CDR3 coding DNA: TGTGCCAGCAGCGGTGGGACAGCCTATGGCTACCCCTTC. Residues: CASSGGTAYGYPF.

This clone has only one observation. The J gene is TRBJ2-3, the V gene TRBV6-5; D is perhaps TRBD1 (5 bases). CDR1 and CDR2 from the germline V gene are MNHEY and SVGAGI. The CDR3 loop spans 15 amino acids. V was shortened by 2 bases and J by 5 bases, with 14 bases between the two germline ends. DNA for the CDR3: TGTGCCAGCAGTTACCAAGGGGCGAAGAGAGATACGCAGTATTTT. Translating gives CASSYQGAKRDTQYF.

The V gene is TRBV6-4, the J gene TRBJ1-2; unclear D gene. This CDR3 has 12 residues. V lost 3 bases, J lost 8 bases, and 10 bases lay in between. The germline V gene has CDR1 MRHNA and CDR2 SNTAGT. DNA of the CDR3: TGTGCCAGCAGTGATGATGGAGGCGGCTACACCTTC. Its translation is CASSDDGGGYTF.

The V and J genes are TRBV5-5 and TRBJ2-7; 8 nucleotides match TRBD1. Trimming cost V 0 bases and J 3 bases; bases outside gene matches: 5. The germline V gene encodes CDR1 SGHKS and CDR2 YYEKEE (reference sequence). The CDR3 has 15 amino acids. The CDR3 is CASSLVTGGIYEQYV. CDR3 DNA sequence: TGTGCCAGCAGCTTGGTAACAGGGGGAATCTACGAGCAGTACGTC.

In this sample, this clone turned up a few times. The chain recombines TRBV5-6 with TRBJ2-1, with 10 bases aligning to TRBD2. Germline CDR1 is SGHDT and CDR2 is YYEEEE. The CDR3 is 15 amino acids. J lost 5 bases, V lost 4 bases, and 6 bases had no gene match. The CDR3 DNA is TGTGCCAGCAGCCCGGGACTAGCGATCGACAATGAGCAGTTCTTC. It encodes CASSPGLAIDNEQFF.

This clone appeared a single time. This CDR3 is CASSPETSGSYNEQFF. The CDR3 DNA sequence: TGTGCCAGTAGTCCCGAGACTAGCGGCTCCTACAATGAGCAGTTCTTC. The chain combines TRBV19 with TRBJ2-1, with TRBD2 identical over 9 bases. The CDR3 is 16 residues long. V lost 5 bases and J lost 0; bases outside the gene matches: 5. Germline V CDR1 and CDR2: LNHDA, SQIVND (reference sequence). Combining the CDR3 with reference TRBV19 and TRBJ2-1 gives the whole variable domain DGGITQSPKYLFRKEGQNVTLSCEQNLNHDAMYWYRQDPGQGLRLIYYSQIVNDFQKGDIAEGYSVSREKKESFPLTVTSAQKNPTAFYLCASSPETSGSYNEQFFGPGTRLTVL.